The clone carrying this TCR beta chain was observed at least ten times. Its target is not known. V lost 1 base and J 3 bases, leaving 7 bases between the germline ends. Germline V gene data show CDR1 as LGHDT and CDR2 as YNNKEL (reference sequence). The length of the CDR3 is 13 residues. Preparing the TCRbeta library involved the use of unique molecular identifiers. TCRdb itself ran the PCR reads through MiXCR, one entry per CDR3 protein. The data contain 70,000 or so distinct CDR3 sequences, around 9.9% of them singletons. This sample is part of a study of T-cell reconstitution after alpha-beta-depleted transplantation in children. Study-level points and caveats: T cells produced anew were the main source of T-cell counts and diversity one year after transplant. After transplant, high TCRbeta diversity at day 60 in some patients arose from surviving recipient T cells and thymic progenitors. Several hundred expanded graft clones reportedly were the source of alpha-beta T cells about two months after transplant.

Sample: PBMCs, taken before TCRalphabeta/CD19-depleted stem cell transplant. The sequence derives from a boy aged 10-17 years with acute myeloid leukemia, due to receive a stem cell transplant. The V and J genes are TRBV3-1 and TRBJ2-7; no reliable D call. CDR3 DNA: TGTGCCAGCAGCCAAGGATTGGGCTACGAGCAGTACTTC. Its translation is CASSQGLGYEQYF.